This TCR beta chain was retrieved from a study of T-cell memory formation after mild COVID-19. Constant-segment primers served in 5'RACE that generated TCR alpha and TCR beta cDNA libraries bearing sample barcodes and UMIs. Each CDR3 protein gets one entry after TCRdb re-called the 5' RACE reads with MiXCR. The table records about 600,000 distinct CDR3 sequences, 20% to 25% of them present only once. Only a few counts were recorded for this clonotype. The antigen is unknown. Broader study findings: Later expanders leaned CD4+, whereas clones that contracted between day 15 and 85 were balanced CD4/CD8. Contracting CD8+ clones were enriched in EMRA, CD4+ mainly in CM and EM.

The CDR3 runs 16 residues. V trimming: 3 bases; J trimming: 0 bases; junction bases outside the gene matches: 4. V is TRBV23-1 and J is TRBJ2-2; 7 bases fit TRBD1. TRBV23-1 is designated an ORF whose function remains uncertain. The sequence came from an adult woman who had mild COVID-19 (a few samples of this study predate the infection). Cell type and time point are not known. Sequencing was done on a sample of PBMCs or a T cell subset sorted from them (not recorded which). The CDR3 protein is CASSQADRPNTGELFF. Written as DNA, the CDR3 is TGCGCCAGCAGTCAGGCGGACAGGCCGAACACCGGGGAGCTGTTTTTT.